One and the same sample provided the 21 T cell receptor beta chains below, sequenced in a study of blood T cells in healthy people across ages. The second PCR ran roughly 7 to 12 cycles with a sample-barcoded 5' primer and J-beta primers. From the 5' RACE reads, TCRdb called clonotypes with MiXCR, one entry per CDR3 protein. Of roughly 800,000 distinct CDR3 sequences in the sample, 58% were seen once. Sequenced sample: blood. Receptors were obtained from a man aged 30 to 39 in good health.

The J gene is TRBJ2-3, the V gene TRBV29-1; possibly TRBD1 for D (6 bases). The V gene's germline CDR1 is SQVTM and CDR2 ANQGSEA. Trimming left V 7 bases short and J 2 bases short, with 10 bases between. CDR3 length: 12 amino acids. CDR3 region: CSAGDNTDTQYF. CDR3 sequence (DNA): TGCAGCGCTGGGGACAACACAGATACGCAGTATTTT.

CDR3 protein: CASGRSANTYEQYF. DNA of the CDR3: TGTGCCAGCGGACGATCGGCGAACACCTACGAGCAGTACTTC. This chain uses TRBV6-2 or TRBV6-3 with TRBJ2-7; D is ambiguous. Trimming cost V 8 bases and J 2 bases, with 16 bases left between them. There are 14 residues in the CDR3. Germline-derived CDR1 and CDR2 are MNHEY and SVGEGT.

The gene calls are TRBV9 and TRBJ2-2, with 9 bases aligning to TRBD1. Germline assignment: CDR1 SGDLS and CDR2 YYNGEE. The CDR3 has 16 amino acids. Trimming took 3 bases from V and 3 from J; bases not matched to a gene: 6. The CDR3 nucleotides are TGTGCCAGCAGCGGAGCCGGGACAGGGTACACCGGGGAGCTGTTTTTT. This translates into CASSGAGTGYTGELFF.

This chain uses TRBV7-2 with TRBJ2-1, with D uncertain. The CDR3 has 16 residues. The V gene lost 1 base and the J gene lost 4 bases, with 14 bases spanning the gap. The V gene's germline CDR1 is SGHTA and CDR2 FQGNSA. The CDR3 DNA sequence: TGTGCCAGCAGCTTAGGGTTCGGTCTCGGGTACAATGAGCAGTTCTTC. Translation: CASSLGFGLGYNEQFF.

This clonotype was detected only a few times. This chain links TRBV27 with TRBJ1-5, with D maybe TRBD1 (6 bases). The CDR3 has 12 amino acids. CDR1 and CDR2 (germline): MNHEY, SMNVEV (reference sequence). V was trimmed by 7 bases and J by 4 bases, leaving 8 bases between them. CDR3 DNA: TGTGCCAGCAACAGGGTGAATCAGCCCCAGCATTTT. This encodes CASNRVNQPQHF.

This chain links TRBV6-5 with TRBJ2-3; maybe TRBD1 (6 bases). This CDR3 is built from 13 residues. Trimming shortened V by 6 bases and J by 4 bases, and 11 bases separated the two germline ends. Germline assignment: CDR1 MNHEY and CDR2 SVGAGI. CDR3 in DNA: TGTGCCAGCAGAAACACAGGGTCAGATACGCAGTATTTT. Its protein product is CASRNTGSDTQYF.

The CDR3 protein is CASSFLTGTSGRGSYNEQFF. The CDR3 nucleotides read TGCGCCAGCAGCTTTTTGACCGGGACTAGCGGGAGGGGGTCCTACAATGAGCAGTTCTTC. J is TRBJ2-1 and V is TRBV5-1; 16 bases are shared with TRBD2. V lost 2 bases, J lost 1 base, and 9 bases stayed unmatched. Germline-derived CDR1 and CDR2 are SGHRS and YFSETQ. The CDR3 sequence is 20 residues long.

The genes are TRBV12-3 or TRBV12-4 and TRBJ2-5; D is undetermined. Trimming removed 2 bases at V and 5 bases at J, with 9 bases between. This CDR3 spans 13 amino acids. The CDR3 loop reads CASSLRKVETQYF. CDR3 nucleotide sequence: TGTGCCAGCAGTTTAAGGAAGGTGGAGACCCAGTACTTC.

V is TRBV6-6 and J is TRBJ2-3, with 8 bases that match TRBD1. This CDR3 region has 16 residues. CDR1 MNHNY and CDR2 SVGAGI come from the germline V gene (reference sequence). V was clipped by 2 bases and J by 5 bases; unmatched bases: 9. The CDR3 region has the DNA TGTGCCAGCAGTTACAGCCGGACAGGGCAGGAAGATACGCAGTATTTT. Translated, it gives CASSYSRTGQEDTQYF.

CDR3 in amino acids: CASDSAVLYEQYF. The CDR3 DNA reads as TGTGCCAGTGACAGCGCAGTGCTCTACGAGCAGTACTTC. The chain links TRBV6-1 to TRBJ2-4; D may be TRBD1 (5 bases). Matching the DNA end better, TRBJ2-7 makes the J call doubtful. Germline values: CDR1 MNHNS, CDR2 SASEGT. The CDR3 runs to 13 residues.

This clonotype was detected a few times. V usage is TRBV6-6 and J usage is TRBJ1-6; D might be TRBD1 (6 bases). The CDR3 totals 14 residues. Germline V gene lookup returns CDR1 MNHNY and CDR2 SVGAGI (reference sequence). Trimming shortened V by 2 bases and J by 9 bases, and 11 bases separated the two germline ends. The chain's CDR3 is CASSYPQGFSPLHF. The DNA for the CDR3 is TGTGCCAGCAGTTACCCGCAGGGGTTTTCACCCCTCCACTTT.

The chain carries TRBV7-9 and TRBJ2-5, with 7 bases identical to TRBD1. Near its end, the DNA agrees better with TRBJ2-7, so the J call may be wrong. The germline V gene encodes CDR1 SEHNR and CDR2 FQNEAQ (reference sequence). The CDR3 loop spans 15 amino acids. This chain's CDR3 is CASSKEWTGDYEQYF. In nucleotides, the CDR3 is TGTGCCAGCAGCAAGGAATGGACAGGTGACTACGAGCAGTACTTC.

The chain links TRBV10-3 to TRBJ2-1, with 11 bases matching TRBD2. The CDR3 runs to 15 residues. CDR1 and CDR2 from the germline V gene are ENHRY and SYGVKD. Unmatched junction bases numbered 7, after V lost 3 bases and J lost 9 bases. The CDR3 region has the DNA TGTGCCATCAGTGATGTAGCGGGAGGGCTCACTGAGCAGTTCTTC. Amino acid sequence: CAISDVAGGLTEQFF.

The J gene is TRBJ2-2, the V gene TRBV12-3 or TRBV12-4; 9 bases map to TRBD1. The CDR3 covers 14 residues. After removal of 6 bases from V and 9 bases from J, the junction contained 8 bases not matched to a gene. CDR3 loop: CASRQTGGLRELFF. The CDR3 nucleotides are TGTGCCAGCAGACAGACAGGGGGGCTGAGGGAGCTGTTTTTT.

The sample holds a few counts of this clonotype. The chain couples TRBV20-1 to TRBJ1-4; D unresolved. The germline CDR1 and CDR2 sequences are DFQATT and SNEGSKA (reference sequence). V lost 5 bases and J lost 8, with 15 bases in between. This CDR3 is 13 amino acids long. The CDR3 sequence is CSAPGLAGEKLFF. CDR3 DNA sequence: TGCAGTGCTCCCGGGCTGGCGGGGGAAAAACTGTTTTTT.

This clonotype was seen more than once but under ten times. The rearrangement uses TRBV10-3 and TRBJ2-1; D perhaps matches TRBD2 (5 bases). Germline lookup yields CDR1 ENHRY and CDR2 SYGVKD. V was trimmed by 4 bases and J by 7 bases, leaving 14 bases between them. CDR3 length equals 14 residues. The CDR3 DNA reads TGTGCCATCAGTGGGACTGCCCAGGATAATGAGCAGTTCTTC. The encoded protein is CAISGTAQDNEQFF.

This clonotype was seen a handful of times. CDR3 DNA sequence: TGTGCCTCCCGGGGTGGGGAATCCTACGAGCAGTACTTC. Amino acids: CASRGGESYEQYF. The J gene is TRBJ2-7, the V gene TRBV10-3, with a possible D match to TRBD2 (5 bases). Trimming removed 11 bases at V and 1 base at J, with 15 bases between. The CDR3 spans 13 residues. Germline V lookup: CDR1 ENHRY, CDR2 SYGVKD.

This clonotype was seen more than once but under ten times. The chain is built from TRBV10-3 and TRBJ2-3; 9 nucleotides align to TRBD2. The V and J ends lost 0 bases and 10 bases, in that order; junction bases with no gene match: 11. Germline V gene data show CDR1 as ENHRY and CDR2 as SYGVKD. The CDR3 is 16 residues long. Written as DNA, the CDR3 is TGTGCCATCAGTGAGTCTATAATGCTAGCGGGAACAGCGCAGTATTTT. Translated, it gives CAISESIMLAGTAQYF.

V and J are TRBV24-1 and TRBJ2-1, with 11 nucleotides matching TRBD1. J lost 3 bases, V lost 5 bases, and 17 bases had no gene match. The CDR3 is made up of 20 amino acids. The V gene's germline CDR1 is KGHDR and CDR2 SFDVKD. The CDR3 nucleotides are TGTGCCACCAGTGGGCCCGGGACAGGGGGGTCGTTCATCGGCTACAATGAGCAGTTCTTC. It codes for CATSGPGTGGSFIGYNEQFF.

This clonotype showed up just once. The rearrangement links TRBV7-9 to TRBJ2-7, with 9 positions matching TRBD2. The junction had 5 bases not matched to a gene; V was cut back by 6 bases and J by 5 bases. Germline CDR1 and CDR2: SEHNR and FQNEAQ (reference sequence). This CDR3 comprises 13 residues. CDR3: CASRVSGSNEQYF. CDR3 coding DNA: TGTGCCAGCAGGGTTAGCGGGAGCAACGAGCAGTACTTC.

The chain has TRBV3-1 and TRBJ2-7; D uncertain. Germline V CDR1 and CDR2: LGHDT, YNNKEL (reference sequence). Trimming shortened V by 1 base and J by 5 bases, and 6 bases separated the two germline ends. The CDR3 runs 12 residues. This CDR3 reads CASSQAWDEQYF. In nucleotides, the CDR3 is TGTGCCAGCAGCCAAGCATGGGACGAGCAGTACTTC.